This T cell receptor (beta chain) was recorded in a study of Graves' ophthalmopathy and Graves' hyperthyroidism. Amplifying from RNA transcripts, the study obtained TCR beta CDR3 regions. Following a first-round RT-PCR that used HTBI primers, a second-round multiplex PCR was carried out. TCRdb re-analysed the multiplex PCR reads in MiXCR, keeping a single row per CDR3 protein. This sample yields 200,000 to 250,000 distinct CDR3 sequences, of which 20% to 25% are seen a single time; 43% belongs to the top ten. For this clonotype: This clone may be a read error of a much larger clone one base away.

The TCR originated in a woman between 50 and 59 years old with Graves' ophthalmopathy. The sequencing input was peripheral blood.

The CDR3 region is CASTLPPYAGYTF. The CDR3 DNA reads TGTGCCAGCACACTCCCCCCGTACGCTGGCTACACCTTC. The chain combines TRBV12-3 or TRBV12-4 with TRBJ1-2, with D uncertain. Trimming cost V 7 bases and J 7 bases, with 16 bases left between them. CDR3 length equals 13 residues.